A single sample is the source of the 14 T cell receptor beta chains below, sequenced in a study of beta chain features in type 1 diabetes. Study-level results: In all four CD4+ subsets, TCRB CDR3 length was significantly, moderately reduced in type 1 diabetes.

The antigens for these receptors are not known. TCRB transcripts that were expressed got sequenced, as all of the isolated RNA had been reverse transcribed. Clones were read by immunoSEQ multiplex PCR, and TCRdb kept only the in-frame ones, dropping some. Among 350,000 to 450,000 clones listed, 10% to 15% were seen once. The sequenced material came from naive CD4+ T cells from blood. These receptors were obtained from a woman aged 18 to 35 with type 1 diabetes.

This rearrangement joins TRBV6-5 to TRBJ2-3; maybe TRBD2 (5 bases). Trimming stripped 0 bases from V and 7 bases from J, with 14 bases between. Germline CDR1 is MNHEY and CDR2 is SVGAGI. There are 15 residues in the CDR3. CDR3 loop: CASSYSGASPNTQYF. The CDR3, as DNA: TGTGCCAGCAGTTACTCCGGCGCTAGCCCGAATACGCAGTATTTT.

This clone was found a few times. The V and J genes are TRBV28 and TRBJ2-4; maybe TRBD2 (6 bases). The V gene's germline CDR1 is MDHEN and CDR2 SYDVKM. The V end was cut by 2 bases, the J end by 2 bases, with 16 bases between. The CDR3 loop spans 17 amino acids. This chain's CDR3 is CASSLVLGRQSKNIQYF. Here the CDR3 DNA reads TGTGCCAGCAGTTTAGTTCTTGGGAGGCAGTCCAAAAACATTCAGTACTTC. The complete variable domain, with remaining parts taken from reference TRBV28 and TRBJ2-4, reads DVKVTQSSRYLVKRTGEKVFLECVQDMDHENMFWYRQDPGLGLRLIYFSYDVKMKEKGDIPEGYSVSREKKERFSLILESASTNQTSMYLCASSLVLGRQSKNIQYFGAGTRLSVL.

This clone was seen a few times. This sequence joins TRBV4-3 and TRBJ2-4, with 9 nucleotides matching TRBD2. The CDR3 runs to 18 residues. J was trimmed by 9 bases and V by 4 bases; bases with no gene match: 19. Germline lookup yields CDR1 LGHNA and CDR2 YSLEER. This CDR3 reads CASSLRSNTSGPSGIQYF. The CDR3 coding sequence is TGCGCCAGCAGCCTCCGATCGAACACTAGCGGGCCGAGCGGCATTCAGTACTTC.

The rearrangement joins TRBV4-2 to TRBJ2-2; 7 nucleotides align to TRBD2. Germline CDR1 is LGHNA and CDR2 is YNFKEQ. The CDR3 runs to 13 residues. V gave up 8 bases and J gave up 3 bases; unmatched junction bases: 3. The CDR3 sequence: CASGTTHTGELFF. Here the CDR3 DNA reads TGTGCCAGCGGGACTACACACACCGGGGAGCTGTTTTTT.

This clone has a handful of counts. The chain employs TRBV11-2 and TRBJ2-7; D possibly corresponds to TRBD2 (5 bases). CDR3 length equals 13 residues. The ends were cut back, 1 base at V and 3 bases at J, with 7 bases in the middle. The germline V gene has CDR1 SGHAT and CDR2 FQNNGV. The CDR3 region is CASSLAGNYEQYF. The CDR3 DNA reads TGTGCCAGCAGCTTAGCGGGAAACTACGAGCAGTACTTC.

This clone was counted a few times. The chain combines TRBV19 with TRBJ2-1; 9 bases align to TRBD1. Per the germline V gene, CDR1 is LNHDA and CDR2 is SQIVND (reference sequence). There are 15 residues in the CDR3. Germline trimming cut 7 bases from V and 10 bases from J; bases unmatched to any gene: 14. The CDR3 here is CASMALTGGWSEQFF. CDR3 DNA: TGTGCCAGTATGGCCCTGACAGGGGGTTGGTCGGAGCAGTTCTTC.

Written as DNA, the CDR3 is TGTGCCAGCAGCCTCGGACAGCACAATCAGCCCCAGCATTTT. Its protein is CASSLGQHNQPQHF. This sequence joins TRBV16 and TRBJ1-5; D might be TRBD1 (6 bases). The V gene lost 4 bases and the J gene lost 3 bases, with 10 bases spanning the gap. Germline V gives CDR1 KGHSY, CDR2 FQNENV. The CDR3 loop spans 14 amino acids. Together with reference TRBV16 and TRBJ1-5, the CDR3 gives the full variable domain: GEEVAQTPKHLVRGEGQKAKLYCAPIKGHSYVFWYQQVLKNEFKFLISFQNENVFDETGMPKERFSAKCLPNSPCSLEIQATKLEDSAVYFCASSLGQHNQPQHFGDGTRLSIL.

The rearrangement uses TRBV7-3 and TRBJ2-1, with 9 bases fitting TRBD2. Losses at the gene ends were 2 bases for V and 7 bases for J; bases not matched to a gene: 6. The CDR3 has 15 residues. The germline gives CDR1 SGHTA, CDR2 FQGTGA. The CDR3 nucleotides read TGTGCCAGCAGCTTACGCGGGAGGGCCGAGAATGAGCAGTTCTTC. Translated: CASSLRGRAENEQFF. The full variable domain, rest sourced from reference TRBV7-3 and TRBJ2-1, is GAGVSQTPSNKVTEKGKYVELRCDPISGHTALYWYRQSLGQGPEFLIYFQGTGAADDSGLPNDRFFAVRPEGSVSTLKIQRTERGDSAVYLCASSLRGRAENEQFFGPGTRLTVL.

This clone was seen a handful of times. At one end the junction does not follow the germline gene, possibly because of a read error. V is TRBV6-5 and J is TRBJ2-7, with 9 nucleotides matching TRBD1. Germline CDR1 is MNHEY and CDR2 is SVGAGI. The CDR3 covers 15 residues. CDR3 sequence: CASSNSGTGSYEQYF. The CDR3 DNA follows: TGTGCCAGCAGTAACTCCGGGACAGGGTCCTACGAGCAGTACTTC.

This chain links TRBV30 with TRBJ2-2, with D uncertain. Germline CDR1 and CDR2: GTSNPN and SVGIG (reference sequence). V was clipped by 3 bases and J by 6 bases, with 11 bases between them. The length of the CDR3 is 13 residues. DNA of the CDR3: TGTGCCTGGAGGTTAGCCATGGCCGGGGAGCTGTTTTTT. Translated, it gives CAWRLAMAGELFF.

This clone was seen a few times. This chain joins TRBV7-9 and TRBJ1-4; D ambiguous. The CDR3 contains 14 residues. From germline, CDR1 is SEHNR and CDR2 FQNEAQ (reference sequence). The V end lost 2 bases, the J end lost 7 bases, and 11 bases lay between the germline ends. The CDR3 protein is CASSLTGAPEKLFF. CDR3 sequence (DNA): TGTGCCAGCAGCTTAACCGGAGCGCCTGAAAAACTGTTTTTT.

This clone was seen a handful of times. The rearrangement uses TRBV7-2 and TRBJ2-7; weak D call: TRBD1 (6 bases). CDR3 length: 14 amino acids. Trimming pared 2 bases from V and 3 bases from J, leaving 11 bases between. Germline CDR1 and CDR2: SGHTA and FQGNSA. The CDR3 region has the DNA TGTGCCAGCAGCTTATCCGACAGGAGCTACGAGCAGTACTTC. This encodes CASSLSDRSYEQYF.

The chain employs TRBV4-1 and TRBJ2-3, with 9 bases fitting TRBD2. V dropped 0 bases and J dropped 4; count of bases not matched to a gene: 5. There are 16 residues in the CDR3. The V gene's germline CDR1 is MGHRA and CDR2 YSYEKL. The CDR3 DNA reads TGCGCCAGCAGCCAAGAGGGTGGCGGGGGGGCAGATACGCAGTATTTT. Residues: CASSQEGGGGADTQYF.

V usage is TRBV19 and J usage is TRBJ2-3, with D unresolved. This CDR3 region has 12 residues. The V gene's germline CDR1 is LNHDA and CDR2 SQIVND (reference sequence). V lost 11 bases and J lost 0, with 9 bases in between. The CDR3, as DNA: TGTGCCGCACAGTCTAGCACAGATACGCAGTATTTT. Translating it yields CAAQSSTDTQYF.